The clone carrying this T cell receptor (beta chain) was seen more than once but under ten times. The antigen remains undetermined. Germline trimming cut 2 bases from V and 1 base from J; bases unmatched to any gene: 7. Per the germline V gene, CDR1 is MGHDK and CDR2 is SYGVNS. The CDR3 is 18 residues long. These data originate in a study of cytomegalovirus exposure and HLA in healthy donors. Study outcomes and limitations: Several top significant clusters appeared, in a later analysis, to be linked to common viral pathogens. Among CMV-associated TCR beta chains, most appeared HLA-restricted in a later analysis.

60 Vbeta and 13 Jbeta primers were used in PCR. Using immunoSEQ multiplex PCR, the repertoire was profiled, and TCRdb retains in-frame clones only, with some absent. Here the sample spans tens of thousands of clones, 67% being singletons. The study sampled nominally healthy donors, though unrecorded immune exposures were likely. This TCR derives from a man aged 30-40 years in good health and CMV-seronegative. The specimen was PBMCs. V usage is TRBV25-1 and J usage is TRBJ2-3, with 12 bases aligning to TRBD1. CDR3 loop: CASSEQRDRGPGTDTQYF. The CDR3 DNA follows: TGTGCCAGCAGTGAACAGCGGGACAGGGGGCCAGGCACAGATACGCAGTATTTT.